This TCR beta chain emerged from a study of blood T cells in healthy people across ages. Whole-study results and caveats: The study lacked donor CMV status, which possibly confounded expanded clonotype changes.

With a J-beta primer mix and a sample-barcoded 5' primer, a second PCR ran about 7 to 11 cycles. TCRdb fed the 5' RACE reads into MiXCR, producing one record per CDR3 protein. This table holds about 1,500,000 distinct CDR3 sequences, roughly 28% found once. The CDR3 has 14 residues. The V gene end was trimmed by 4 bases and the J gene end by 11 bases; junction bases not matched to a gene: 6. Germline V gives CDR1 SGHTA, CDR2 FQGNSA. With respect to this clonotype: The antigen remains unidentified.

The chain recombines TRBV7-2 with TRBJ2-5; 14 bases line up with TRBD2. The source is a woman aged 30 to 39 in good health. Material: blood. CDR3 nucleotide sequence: TGTGCCAGCAGCTCCGAGGGACTAGCGGGAGAGCAGTACTTC. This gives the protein CASSSEGLAGEQYF.